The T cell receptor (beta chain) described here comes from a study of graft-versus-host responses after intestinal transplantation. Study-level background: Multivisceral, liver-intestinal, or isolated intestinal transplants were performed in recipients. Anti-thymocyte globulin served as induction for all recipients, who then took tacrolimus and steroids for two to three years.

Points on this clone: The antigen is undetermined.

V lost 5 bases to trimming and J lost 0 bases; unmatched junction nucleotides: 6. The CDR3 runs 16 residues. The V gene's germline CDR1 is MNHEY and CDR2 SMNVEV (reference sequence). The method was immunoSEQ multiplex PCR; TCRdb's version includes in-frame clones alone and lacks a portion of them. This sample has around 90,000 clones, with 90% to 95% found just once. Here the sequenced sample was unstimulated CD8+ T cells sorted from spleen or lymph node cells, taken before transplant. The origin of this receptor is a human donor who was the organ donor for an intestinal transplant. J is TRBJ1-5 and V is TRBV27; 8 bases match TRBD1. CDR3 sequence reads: CASSAGQGYSNQPQHF. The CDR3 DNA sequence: TGTGCCAGCAGTGCCGGACAGGGATATAGCAATCAGCCCCAGCATTTT.